This paragraph reports one T cell receptor beta chain. Its specificity is not known. Random hexamers served to reverse transcribe roughly 0.5 to 1 ug RNA. TCRdb passed the immunoSEQ multiplex PCR reads through MiXCR, listing each CDR3 protein once. The table has 150,000 to 200,000 distinct CDR3 sequences, around 94% seen once. The germline CDR1 and CDR2 sequences are LGHNA and YNFKEQ. V lost 5 bases and J 6 bases, leaving 18 bases between the germline ends. CDR3 length equals 15 residues. The sample originates from a study of CD8 T cells in Susac syndrome. Whole-study findings and limits: By the study's own acknowledgment, its TCR sequencing and HLA analysis included relatively few individuals.

The chain uses TRBV4-2 and TRBJ2-3, with D tentatively TRBD2 (6 bases). The TCR sequence derives from a human donor with Susac syndrome. Sequencing used CD4+ T cells from PBMCs. CDR3 region: CASSTRPGGTDTQYF. CDR3 nucleotides: TGTGCCAGCAGCACCCGCCCTGGGGGGACGGATACGCAGTATTTT.